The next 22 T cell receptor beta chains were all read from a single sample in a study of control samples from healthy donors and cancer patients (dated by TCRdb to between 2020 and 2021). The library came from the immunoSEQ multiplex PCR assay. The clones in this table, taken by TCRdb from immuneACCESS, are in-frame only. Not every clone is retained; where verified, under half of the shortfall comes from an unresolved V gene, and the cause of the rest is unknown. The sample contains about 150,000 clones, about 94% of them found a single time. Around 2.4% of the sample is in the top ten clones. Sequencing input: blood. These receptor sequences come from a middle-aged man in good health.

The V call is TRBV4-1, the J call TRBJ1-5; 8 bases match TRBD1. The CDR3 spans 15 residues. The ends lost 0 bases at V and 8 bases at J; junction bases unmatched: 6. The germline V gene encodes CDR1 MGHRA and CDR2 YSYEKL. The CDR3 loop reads CASSQDRGLAEPQHF. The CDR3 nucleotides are TGCGCCAGCAGCCAAGACAGGGGGCTGGCAGAGCCCCAGCATTTT.

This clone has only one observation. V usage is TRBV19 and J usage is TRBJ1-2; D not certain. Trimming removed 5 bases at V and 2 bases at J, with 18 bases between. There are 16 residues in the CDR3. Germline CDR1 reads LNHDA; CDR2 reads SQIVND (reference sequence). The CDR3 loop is CASSSTISGSNYGYTF. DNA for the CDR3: TGTGCCAGTAGTTCAACGATCTCCGGGTCGAACTATGGCTACACCTTC. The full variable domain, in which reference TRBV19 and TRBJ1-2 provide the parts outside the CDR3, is DGGITQSPKYLFRKEGQNVTLSCEQNLNHDAMYWYRQDPGQGLRLIYYSQIVNDFQKGDIAEGYSVSREKKESFPLTVTSAQKNPTAFYLCASSSTISGSNYGYTFGSGTRLTVV.

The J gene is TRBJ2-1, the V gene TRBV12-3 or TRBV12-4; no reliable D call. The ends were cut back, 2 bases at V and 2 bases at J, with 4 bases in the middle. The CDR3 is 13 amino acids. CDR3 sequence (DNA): TGTGCCAGCAGTTTAAACCCCTACAATGAGCAGTTCTTC. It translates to CASSLNPYNEQFF.

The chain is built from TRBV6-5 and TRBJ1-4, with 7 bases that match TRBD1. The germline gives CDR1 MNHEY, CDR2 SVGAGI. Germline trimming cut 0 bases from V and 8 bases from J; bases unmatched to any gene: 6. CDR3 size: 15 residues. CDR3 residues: CASSYSTGSGEKLFF. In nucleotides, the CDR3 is TGTGCCAGCAGTTACTCGACAGGGTCGGGCGAAAAACTGTTTTTT.

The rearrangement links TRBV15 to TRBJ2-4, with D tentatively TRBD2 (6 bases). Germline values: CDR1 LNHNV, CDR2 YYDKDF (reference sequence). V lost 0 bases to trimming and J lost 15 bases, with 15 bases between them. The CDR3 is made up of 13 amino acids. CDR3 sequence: CATSRDTGLWRYF. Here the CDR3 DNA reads TGTGCCACCAGCAGAGATACTGGACTATGGAGGTACTTC.

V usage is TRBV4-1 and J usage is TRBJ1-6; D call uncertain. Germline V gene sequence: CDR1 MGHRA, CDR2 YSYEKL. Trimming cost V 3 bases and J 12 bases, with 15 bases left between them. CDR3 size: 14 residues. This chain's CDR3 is CASSHPDFRVPLHF. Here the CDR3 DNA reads TGCGCCAGCAGCCATCCCGACTTCCGGGTACCCCTCCACTTT.

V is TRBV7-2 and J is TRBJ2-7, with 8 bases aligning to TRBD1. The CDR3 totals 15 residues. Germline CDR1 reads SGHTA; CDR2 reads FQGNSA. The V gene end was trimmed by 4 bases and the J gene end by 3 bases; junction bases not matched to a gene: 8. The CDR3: CASSSVDRANYEQYF. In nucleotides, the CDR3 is TGTGCCAGCAGCTCTGTGGACAGGGCTAACTACGAGCAGTACTTC.

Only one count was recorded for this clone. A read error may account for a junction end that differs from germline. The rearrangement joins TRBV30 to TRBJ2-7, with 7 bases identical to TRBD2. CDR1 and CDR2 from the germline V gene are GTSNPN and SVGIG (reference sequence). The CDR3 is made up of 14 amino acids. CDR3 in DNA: TGTGCCTGGGGTGTCAAGCGGGGAACCTACGAGCAGTACTTC. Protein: CAWGVKRGTYEQYF.

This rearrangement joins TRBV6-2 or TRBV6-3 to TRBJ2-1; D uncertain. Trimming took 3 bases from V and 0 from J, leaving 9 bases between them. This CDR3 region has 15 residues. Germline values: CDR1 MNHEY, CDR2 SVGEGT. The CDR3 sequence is CASSYGMSSYNEQFF. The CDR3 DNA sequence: TGTGCCAGCAGTTATGGTATGAGCTCCTACAATGAGCAGTTCTTC.

CDR3 amino acids: CATSEGGLGDSPLHF. In nucleotides, the CDR3 is TGTGCCACCAGTGAAGGGGGACTCGGGGATTCACCCCTCCACTTT. V is TRBV24-1 and J is TRBJ1-6, with a tentative D call TRBD1 (6 bases). The CDR3 has 15 amino acids. Trimming shortened V by 4 bases and J by 8 bases, and 14 bases separated the two germline ends. Germline V CDR1 and CDR2: KGHDR, SFDVKD.

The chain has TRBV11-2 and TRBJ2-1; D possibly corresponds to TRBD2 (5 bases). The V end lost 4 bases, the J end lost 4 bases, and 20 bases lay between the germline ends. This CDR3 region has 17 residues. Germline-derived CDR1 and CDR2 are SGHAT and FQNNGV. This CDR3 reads CASSSSLLGGGYNEQFF. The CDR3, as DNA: TGTGCCAGCAGCTCCTCCCTATTGGGCGGCGGGTACAATGAGCAGTTCTTC. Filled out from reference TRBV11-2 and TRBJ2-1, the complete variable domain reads EAGVAQSPRYKIIEKRQSVAFWCNPISGHATLYWYQQILGQGPKLLIQFQNNGVVDDSQLPKDRFSAERLKGVDSTLKIQPAKLEDSAVYLCASSSSLLGGGYNEQFFGPGTRLTVL.

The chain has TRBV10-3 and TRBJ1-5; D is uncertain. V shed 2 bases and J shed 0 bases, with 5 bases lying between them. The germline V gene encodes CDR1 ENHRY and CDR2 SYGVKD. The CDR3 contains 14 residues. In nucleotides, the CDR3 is TGTGCCATCAGTGAGGAATATAGCAATCAGCCCCAGCATTTT. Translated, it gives CAISEEYSNQPQHF.

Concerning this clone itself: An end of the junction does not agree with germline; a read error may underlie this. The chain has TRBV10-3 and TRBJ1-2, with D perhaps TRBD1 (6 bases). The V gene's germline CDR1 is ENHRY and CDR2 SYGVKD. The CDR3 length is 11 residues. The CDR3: CAISEEQGHLF. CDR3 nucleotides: TGTGCCATCAGTGAGGAACAGGGACACCTCTTC.

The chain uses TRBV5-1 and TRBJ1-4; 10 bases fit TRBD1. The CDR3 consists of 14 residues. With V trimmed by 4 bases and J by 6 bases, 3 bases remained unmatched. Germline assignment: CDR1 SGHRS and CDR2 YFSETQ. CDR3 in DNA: TGCGCCAGCAGCCGACAGGGGGCCGATGAAAAACTGTTTTTT. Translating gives CASSRQGADEKLFF.

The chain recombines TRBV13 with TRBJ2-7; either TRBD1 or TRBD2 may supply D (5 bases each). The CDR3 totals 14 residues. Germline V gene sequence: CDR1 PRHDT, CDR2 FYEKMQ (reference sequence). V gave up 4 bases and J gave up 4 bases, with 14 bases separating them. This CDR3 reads CASSSGPKGYEQYF. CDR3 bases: TGTGCCAGCAGCTCGGGACCTAAGGGATACGAGCAGTACTTC.

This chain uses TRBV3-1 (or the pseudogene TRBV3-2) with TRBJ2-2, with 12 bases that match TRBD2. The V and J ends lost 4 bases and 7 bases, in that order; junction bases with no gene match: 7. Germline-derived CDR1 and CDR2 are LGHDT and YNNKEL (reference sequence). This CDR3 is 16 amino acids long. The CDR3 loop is CASSPTSGRVGGELFF. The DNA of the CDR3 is TGTGCCAGCAGCCCGACTAGCGGGAGAGTCGGCGGGGAGCTGTTTTTT.

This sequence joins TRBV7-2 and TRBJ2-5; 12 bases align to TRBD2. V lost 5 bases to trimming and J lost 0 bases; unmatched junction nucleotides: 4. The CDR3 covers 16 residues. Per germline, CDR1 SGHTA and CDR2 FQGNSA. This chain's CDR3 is CASSHTSGRNQETQYF. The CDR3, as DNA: TGTGCCAGCAGCCATACTAGCGGGAGGAACCAAGAGACCCAGTACTTC.

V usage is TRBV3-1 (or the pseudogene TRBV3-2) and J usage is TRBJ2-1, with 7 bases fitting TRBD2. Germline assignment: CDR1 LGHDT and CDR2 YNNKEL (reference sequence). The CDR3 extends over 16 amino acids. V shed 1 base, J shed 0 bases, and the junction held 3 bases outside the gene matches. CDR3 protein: CASSQGGGSSYNEQFF. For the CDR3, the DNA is TGTGCCAGCAGCCAAGGTGGCGGGAGCTCCTACAATGAGCAGTTCTTC.

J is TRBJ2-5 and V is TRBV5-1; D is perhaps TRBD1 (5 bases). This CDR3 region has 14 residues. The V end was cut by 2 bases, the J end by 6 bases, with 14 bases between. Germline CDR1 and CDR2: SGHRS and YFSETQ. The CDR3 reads CASSFERGSKTQYF. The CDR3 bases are TGCGCCAGCAGCTTCGAAAGGGGCTCGAAGACCCAGTACTTC.

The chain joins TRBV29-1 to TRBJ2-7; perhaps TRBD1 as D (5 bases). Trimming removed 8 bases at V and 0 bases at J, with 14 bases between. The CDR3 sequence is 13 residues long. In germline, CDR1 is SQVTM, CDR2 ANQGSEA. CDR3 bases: TGCAGCATCCCCAGGGATAGCTCCTACGAGCAGTACTTC. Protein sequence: CSIPRDSSYEQYF.

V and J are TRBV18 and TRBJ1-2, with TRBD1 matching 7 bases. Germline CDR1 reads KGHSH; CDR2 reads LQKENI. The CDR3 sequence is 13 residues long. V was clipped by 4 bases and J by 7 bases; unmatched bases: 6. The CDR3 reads CASSLGRDSGYTF. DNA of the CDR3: TGTGCCAGCTCACTCGGTAGGGACAGTGGCTACACCTTC.

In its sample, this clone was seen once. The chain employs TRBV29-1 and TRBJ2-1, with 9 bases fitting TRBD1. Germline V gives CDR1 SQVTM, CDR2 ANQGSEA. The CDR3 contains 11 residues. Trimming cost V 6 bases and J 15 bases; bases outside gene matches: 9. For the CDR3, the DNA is TGCAGCGTGGCAAAGACAGGGGGGTCGTTCTTC. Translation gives CSVAKTGGSFF.